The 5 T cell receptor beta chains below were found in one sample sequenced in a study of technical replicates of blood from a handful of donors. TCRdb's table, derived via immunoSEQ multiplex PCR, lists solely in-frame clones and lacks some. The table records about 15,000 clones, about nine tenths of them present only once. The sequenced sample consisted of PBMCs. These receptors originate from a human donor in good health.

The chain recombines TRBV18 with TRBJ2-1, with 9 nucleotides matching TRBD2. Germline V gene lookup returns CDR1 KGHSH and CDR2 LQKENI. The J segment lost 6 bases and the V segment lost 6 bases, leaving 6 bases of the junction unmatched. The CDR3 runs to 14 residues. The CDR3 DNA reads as TGTGCCAGCTCCTCCGGGACTAGCAGCAATGAGCAGTTCTTC. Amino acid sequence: CASSSGTSSNEQFF.

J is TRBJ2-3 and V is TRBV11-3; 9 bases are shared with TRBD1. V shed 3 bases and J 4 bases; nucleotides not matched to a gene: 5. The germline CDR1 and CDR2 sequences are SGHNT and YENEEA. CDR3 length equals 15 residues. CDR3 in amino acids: CASSFAGQGSDTQYF. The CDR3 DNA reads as TGTGCCAGCAGCTTTGCGGGACAGGGCTCAGATACGCAGTATTTT.

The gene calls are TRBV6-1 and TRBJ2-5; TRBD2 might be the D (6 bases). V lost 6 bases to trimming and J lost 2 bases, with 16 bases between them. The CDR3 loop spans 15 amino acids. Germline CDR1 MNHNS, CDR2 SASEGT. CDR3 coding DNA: TGTGCCAGCAGAGAACGACCTGGAGGGCAAGAGACCCAGTACTTC. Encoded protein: CASRERPGGQETQYF.

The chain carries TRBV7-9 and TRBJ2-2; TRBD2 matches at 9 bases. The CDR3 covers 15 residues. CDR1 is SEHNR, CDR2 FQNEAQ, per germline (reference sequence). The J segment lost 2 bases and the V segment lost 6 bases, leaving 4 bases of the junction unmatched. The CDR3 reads CASRPGLANTGELFF. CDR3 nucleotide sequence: TGTGCCAGCAGACCGGGACTAGCTAACACCGGGGAGCTGTTTTTT.

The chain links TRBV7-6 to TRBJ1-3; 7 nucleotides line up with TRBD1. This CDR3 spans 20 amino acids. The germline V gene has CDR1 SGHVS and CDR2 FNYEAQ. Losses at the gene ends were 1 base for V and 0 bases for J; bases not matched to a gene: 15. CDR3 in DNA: TGTGCCAGCAGCTTAGGTTGGCGAAGACGTGGGACAGACTCTGGAAACACCATATATTTT. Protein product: CASSLGWRRRGTDSGNTIYF.